These 9 T cell receptor beta chains share one sample of origin, sequenced in a study of PD-1 blockade in classical Hodgkin lymphoma. Every patient was affected by relapse after autologous stem cell transplantation, while exposure to brentuximab vedotin was not uniform. Only in-frame clones appear in the TCRdb table, and some are missing; sequencing was by immunoSEQ multiplex PCR. The sample records some 25,000 clones, approximately 80% being singletons. This sample comprised peripheral blood mononuclear cells (PBMCs), obtained at baseline. These receptors were obtained from a human donor with classical Hodgkin lymphoma.

The V and J genes are TRBV5-6 and TRBJ2-1, with unresolved D. Trimming took off 1 base at V and 8 bases at J, with 13 bases between the two ends. Germline CDR1 SGHDT, CDR2 YYEEEE. The CDR3 covers 14 residues. CDR3 sequence (DNA): TGTGCCAGCAGCTTGCCCCACGGTGGAGATGAGCAGTTCTTC. Its protein is CASSLPHGGDEQFF.

This clone was seen only a few times. The rearrangement uses TRBV7-3 and TRBJ2-3, with 12 bases lining up with TRBD1. CDR1 is SGHTA and CDR2 is FQGTGA in the germline V gene. This CDR3 comprises 15 residues. The J segment lost 6 bases and the V segment lost 2 bases, leaving 3 bases of the junction unmatched. CDR3 DNA sequence: TGTGCCAGCAGCTTAGGGACAGGGGGCTTGGATACGCAGTATTTT. It specifies CASSLGTGGLDTQYF.

The rearrangement links TRBV5-1 to TRBJ2-7, with D unresolved. In germline, CDR1 is SGHRS, CDR2 YFSETQ. The CDR3 has 14 amino acids. V dropped 5 bases and J dropped 5 bases, with 17 bases sitting between them. The CDR3, as DNA: TGCGCCAGCAGTAATGGGCAGGCCAGCAACGAGCAGTACTTC. It is translated as CASSNGQASNEQYF.

The V call is TRBV30, the J call TRBJ1-4; 8 positions agree with TRBD1. Looked up from germline, CDR1 is GTSNPN and CDR2 is SVGIG (reference sequence). V lost 7 bases and J lost 8; bases outside the gene matches: 3. This CDR3 region has 11 residues. CDR3 protein: CASGGQEKLFF. The CDR3 DNA reads as TGTGCCTCAGGGGGCCAGGAAAAACTGTTTTTT.

The gene calls are TRBV5-8 and TRBJ1-5; D gene ambiguous. V shed 1 base and J shed 6 bases, with 5 bases lying between them. The CDR3 is 12 residues long. CDR1 and CDR2 from the germline V gene are SGHTS and YDEGEE. The DNA of the CDR3 is TGTGCCAGCAGCTTGAGGGCTCAGCCCCAGCATTTT. The encoded protein is CASSLRAQPQHF.

This sequence joins TRBV6-5 and TRBJ1-2; D call uncertain. The CDR3 length is 14 residues. Germline loops: CDR1 MNHEY, CDR2 SVGAGI. Trimming removed 0 bases from V and 8 bases from J, with 13 bases in between. CDR3 residues: CASSYSPGGLGYTF. The CDR3 DNA reads as TGTGCCAGCAGTTACTCCCCCGGAGGGCTAGGCTACACCTTC.

This clone was detected a few times. V is TRBV28 and J is TRBJ2-7, with TRBD1 matching 7 bases. CDR1 MDHEN and CDR2 SYDVKM come from the germline V gene. The CDR3 runs 16 residues. The junction had 13 bases not matched to a gene; V was cut back by 7 bases and J by 1 base. CDR3 sequence reads: CASIPIGGQYSYEQYF. DNA for the CDR3: TGTGCCAGCATTCCCATTGGGGGACAGTATTCCTACGAGCAGTACTTC.

This clone appeared once. CDR3 sequence reads: CASSQDEGGRPYEQYF. CDR3 bases: TGCGCCAGCAGCCAAGATGAGGGGGGCCGGCCCTACGAGCAGTACTTC. The V call is TRBV4-1, the J call TRBJ2-7; D is possibly TRBD1 or TRBD2 (6 bases each). This CDR3 is built from 16 residues. From germline, CDR1 is MGHRA and CDR2 YSYEKL. The ends were cut back, 0 bases at V and 2 bases at J, with 14 bases in the middle.

This clone was seen a handful of times. The chain joins TRBV7-9 to TRBJ1-2, with 7 bases identical to TRBD1. The ends lost 3 bases at V and 6 bases at J; junction bases unmatched: 10. The CDR3 is made up of 15 amino acids. Per germline, CDR1 SEHNR and CDR2 FQNEAQ (reference sequence). The DNA for the CDR3 is TGTGCCAGCAGCTTCACAAACGACAGGGTTAATGGCTACACCTTC. It codes for CASSFTNDRVNGYTF.